These 3 T cell receptor beta chains were sequenced from one sample in a study of blood T cell repertoires in COVID-19. TCRdb's table, derived via immunoSEQ multiplex PCR, lists solely in-frame clones and lacks some. The sample shows under 300,000 clones, 70% to 90% of them seen only once. What was sequenced was peripheral blood. Receptors were obtained from a woman in her 70s with active or convalescent COVID-19.

The CDR3 here is CASSLLISGGELFF. CDR3 nucleotides: TGTGCCAGCAGCTTACTGATTTCAGGGGGGGAGCTGTTTTTT. The chain links TRBV11-2 to TRBJ2-2; possible D gene TRBD1, 5 bases. Deletions cut 2 bases from V and 8 bases from J, with 12 bases between. The germline gives CDR1 SGHAT, CDR2 FQNNGV. The CDR3 is 14 residues long.

The rearrangement joins TRBV2 to TRBJ2-7; maybe TRBD1 (6 bases). Per germline, CDR1 SNHLY and CDR2 FYNNEI. Trimming took 7 bases from V and 2 from J, leaving 15 bases between them. The CDR3 contains 14 residues. The CDR3 here is CASTRTAQTYEQYF. Here the CDR3 DNA reads TGTGCCAGCACCCGGACAGCACAGACCTACGAGCAGTACTTC.

The chain uses TRBV10-1 and TRBJ1-6; tentatively, D is TRBD1 (5 bases). Trimming pared 3 bases from V and 12 bases from J, leaving 12 bases between. Germline V gene data show CDR1 as WNHNN and CDR2 as SYGVQD (reference sequence). This CDR3 has 13 amino acids. The CDR3 sequence: CASSEDLRGPLHF. The CDR3 DNA is TGCGCCAGCAGTGAAGACCTTAGGGGACCCCTCCACTTT.